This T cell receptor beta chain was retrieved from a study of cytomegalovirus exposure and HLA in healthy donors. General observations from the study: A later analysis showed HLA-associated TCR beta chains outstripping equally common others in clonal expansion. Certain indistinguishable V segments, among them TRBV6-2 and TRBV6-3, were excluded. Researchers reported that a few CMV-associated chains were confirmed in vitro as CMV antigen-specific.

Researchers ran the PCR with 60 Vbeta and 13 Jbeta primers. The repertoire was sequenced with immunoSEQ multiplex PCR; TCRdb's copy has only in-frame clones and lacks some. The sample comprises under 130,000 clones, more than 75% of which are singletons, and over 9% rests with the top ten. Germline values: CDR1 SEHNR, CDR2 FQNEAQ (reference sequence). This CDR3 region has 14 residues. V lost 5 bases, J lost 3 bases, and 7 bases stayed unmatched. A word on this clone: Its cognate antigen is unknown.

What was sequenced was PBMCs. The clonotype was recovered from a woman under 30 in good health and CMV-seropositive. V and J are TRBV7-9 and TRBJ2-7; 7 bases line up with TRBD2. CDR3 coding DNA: TGTGCCAGCAGCGCCCCGGGGGGAGGCTACGAGCAGTACTTC. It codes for CASSAPGGGYEQYF.